Sequencing of this T cell receptor beta chain was carried out in a study of CD8+ T cells in alopecia areata. Study-wide results and limits: Scalp clonality and expanded CD8+ clones among the top 100 fell significantly with tofacitinib.

Reverse transcription of extracted RNA yielded cDNA, which provided the sequencing template. Profiled with immunoSEQ multiplex PCR; TCRdb holds only in-frame clones, not every one. The sample consists of about 210,000 clones, approximately 47% of them appearing once. A remark on this clone: What it binds is unknown.

Trimming cost V 4 bases and J 3 bases, with 10 bases left between them. The CDR3 has 14 amino acids. Looked up from germline, CDR1 is MNHNY and CDR2 is SVGAGI (reference sequence). The treatment was: oral pan-JAK inhibitor, 5-10 mg twice daily. Specimens obtained from alopecia areata patients comprised lesional scalp punch biopsies and peripheral blood. The sorting of PBMCs gave CD4+ and CD8+ T cells. The V call is TRBV6-6, the J call TRBJ1-5; D gene ambiguous. The clonotype originates from a human donor with alopecia areata. Sequenced material: CD4+ T cells sorted from blood, taken around week 36, from a patient treated with tofacitinib. CDR3 in amino acids: CASSSTRTNQPQHF. The CDR3 DNA reads as TGTGCCAGCAGTTCGACTAGGACCAATCAGCCCCAGCATTTT.